The T cell receptor (beta chain) under discussion was sequenced for a study of blood T cell repertoires in COVID-19. Study in general: Samples representing acute and convalescent COVID-19 were sourced from the United States, Italy and Spain.

Clones were read by immunoSEQ multiplex PCR, and TCRdb kept only the in-frame ones, dropping some. The sample records about 140,000 clones, around 86% being singletons. V lost 0 bases, J lost 5 bases, and 17 bases lay in between. This CDR3 region has 16 residues. From germline, CDR1 is SGHRS and CDR2 YFSETQ. The clonotype comes from a man between 45 and 60 years old who had recovered from COVID-19. The chain recombines TRBV5-1 with TRBJ1-1; D perhaps matches TRBD1 (6 bases). What was sequenced was peripheral blood. CDR3 coding DNA: TGCGCCAGCAGCTTGGTCGCAGGGGCCTTGGGTACTGAAGCTTTCTTT. This translates into CASSLVAGALGTEAFF.